The clone carrying this T cell receptor beta chain turned up a few times. Its antigen is currently unknown. Time point defined: week 23, last vaccination. Doses comprised 300 ug of mutant IDH1 20-mer peptide each, plus topical imiquimod. V was cut by 10 bases and J by 6 bases, with 12 bases left in between. The germline V gene encodes CDR1 MDHEN and CDR2 SYDVKM. The CDR3 has 12 residues. The sample is drawn from a study of a mutant IDH1 vaccine in newly diagnosed glioma. TCRdb keeps only in-frame clones here, not all; method: immunoSEQ multiplex PCR. Of about 30,000 clones in the sample, roughly 90% were seen once.

The sample in question was PBMCs, obtained from a glioma patient whose treatment included an IDH1 peptide vaccine. This chain joins TRBV28 and TRBJ1-4, with D hard to call. This clonotype was obtained from a man in his forties or fifties with glioma. The CDR3 spells CATSGIYEKLFF. The CDR3 DNA is TGTGCCACCTCGGGGATTTATGAAAAACTGTTTTTT.